Listed below are T cell receptor beta chains from one sample, sequenced in a study of blood T cell repertoires in COVID-19. Clones were sequenced by immunoSEQ multiplex PCR, and TCRdb holds only the in-frame ones, with some missing. The sample lists 150,000 to 200,000 clones; 75% to 90% were seen once. The sequencing input was peripheral blood. Receptor source: a woman older than 75 with active or convalescent COVID-19. CDR3s include the opening cysteine and the closing phenylalanine or tryptophan. The D gene is left open where the match is weak. The listing skips clone size in some rows; elsewhere it reads once, few, many or a size class.

.	.	TRBV6-6	TRBJ1-5	CASREGGSNQPQHF	TGTGCCAGCAGGGAAGGGGGTAGCAATCAGCCCCAGCATTTT
.	.	TRBV2	TRBJ1-6	CASSERSSPLHF	TGTGCCAGCAGTGAACGAAGCTCACCCCTCCACTTT
.	.	TRBV10-3	TRBJ1-1	CAISWEGKNTEAFF	TGTGCCATCTCTTGGGAGGGTAAGAACACTGAAGCTTTCTTT
.	.	TRBV19	TRBJ2-3	CASRGQGSTDTQYF	TGTGCCAGTAGGGGGCAGGGGAGCACAGATACGCAGTATTTT
.	.	TRBV7-2	TRBJ2-1	CASSWTTVGNEQFF	TGTGCCAGCAGCTGGACGACAGTGGGGAATGAGCAGTTCTTC
.	TRBD1	TRBV18	TRBJ1-1	CASSLGQGTEAFF	TGTGCCAGCTCCCTAGGACAGGGCACTGAAGCTTTCTTT
once	.	TRBV5-5	TRBJ1-4	CASSPPGEEKLFF	TGTGCCAGCAGCCCCCCAGGGGAAGAAAAACTGTTTTTT
few	TRBD1	TRBV11-2	TRBJ1-4	CASRPGSTGGFEKLFF	TGTGCCAGCAGACCTGGTTCGACAGGGGGATTCGAAAAACTGTTTTTT
.	TRBD1	TRBV9	TRBJ1-2	CASSALQGMVYGYTF	TGTGCCAGCAGCGCCCTACAGGGGATGGTCTATGGCTACACCTTC
.	TRBD1	TRBV5-1	TRBJ1-2	CASSVTGTYGYTF	TGCGCCAGCAGCGTGACAGGGACCTATGGCTACACCTTC
once	TRBD1	TRBV7-3	TRBJ2-7	CASSPGQGQHEQYF	TGTGCCAGCAGCCCGGGACAGGGTCAACACGAGCAGTACTTC
few	TRBD1	TRBV18	TRBJ2-7	CASSPSQGVTYEQYF	TGTGCCAGCTCACCAAGCCAGGGGGTAACCTACGAGCAGTACTTC
.	.	TRBV5-4	TRBJ2-1	CASSSGWSGEQFF	TGTGCCAGCAGCTCGGGGTGGAGTGGTGAGCAGTTCTTC
.	.	TRBV28	TRBJ1-4	CASRLGTNEKLFF	TGTGCCAGCAGGCTAGGCACTAATGAAAAACTGTTTTTT
.	TRBD2	TRBV30	TRBJ2-3	CAWLAGGPTQYF	TGTGCCTGGCTAGCGGGGGGGCCCACGCAGTATTTT
.	.	TRBV5-6	TRBJ2-7	CASSSITGKGYEQYF	TGTGCCAGCAGCTCGATTACAGGGAAAGGCTACGAGCAGTACTTC
.	.	TRBV7-9	TRBJ2-1	CASSIGGLADNEQFF	TGTGCCAGCAGCATAGGGGGGCTAGCGGACAATGAGCAGTTCTTC
.	TRBD1	TRBV10-3	TRBJ2-7	CALRDSRSYEQYF	TGTGCCCTTCGGGACAGTCGCTCCTACGAGCAGTACTTC
few	.	TRBV2	TRBJ1-2	CASRGGASYGYTF	TGTGCCAGCCGCGGTGGGGCCAGCTATGGCTACACCTTC
few	.	TRBV7-2	TRBJ1-1	CASSREGGPGTEAFF	TGTGCCAGCAGCCGTGAGGGGGGGCCGGGGACTGAAGCTTTCTTT
.	TRBD1	TRBV20-1	TRBJ1-1	CSADRGEAFF	TGCAGTGCTGACAGGGGTGAAGCTTTCTTT
.	.	TRBV10-3	TRBJ1-3	CATRGGSTGNTIYF	TGTGCCACCCGGGGGGGGTCTACTGGAAACACCATATATTTT
many	.	TRBV6-5	TRBJ1-1	CASQRGNTEAFF	TGTGCCAGTCAGCGGGGGAACACTGAAGCTTTCTTT
.	TRBD1	TRBV4-3	TRBJ1-2	CASSQELGQGGGYTF	TGCGCCAGCAGCCAAGAACTCGGACAGGGGGGTGGCTACACCTTC
few	.	TRBV11-2	TRBJ1-1	CASTIGGNTEAFF	TGTGCCAGCACCATAGGGGGGAACACTGAAGCTTTCTTT
.	TRBD2	TRBV2	TRBJ2-3	CASGGGNTDTQYF	TGTGCCAGCGGGGGGGGAAACACAGATACGCAGTATTTT
.	.	TRBV20-1	TRBJ2-7	CSATLWEEQYF	TGCAGTGCTACCCTCTGGGAGGAGCAGTACTTC
once	.	TRBV5-8	TRBJ1-5	CASSFWGGGNQPQHF	TGTGCCAGCAGCTTTTGGGGGGGCGGGAATCAGCCCCAGCATTTT
few	.	TRBV21-1	TRBJ2-7	CALCAGTSYYEQYF	TGTGCCCTTTGCGCCGGGACAAGTTACTACGAGCAGTACTTC
few	.	TRBV19	TRBJ1-5	CASSSLTGYSNQPQHF	TGTGCCAGTAGCAGCCTGACAGGTTATAGCAATCAGCCCCAGCATTTT
.	TRBD1	TRBV5-1	TRBJ1-2	CASGQGTVGYTF	TGCGCCAGCGGACAGGGGACGGTGGGCTACACCTTC
.	.	TRBV11-2	TRBJ1-1	CASSLYRDRNTEAFF	TGTGCCAGCAGCTTGTACAGGGATCGGAACACTGAAGCTTTCTTT
.	.	TRBV9	TRBJ1-4	CASSVGSRELFF	TGTGCCAGCAGCGTAGGAAGTCGGGAACTGTTTTTT
.	.	TRBV4-1	TRBJ2-1	CASSLWGREADEQFF	TGCGCCAGCAGCCTGTGGGGCAGGGAGGCAGATGAGCAGTTCTTC
.	.	TRBV11-2	TRBJ1-1	CASSLEGGRTNTEAFF	TGTGCCAGCAGCTTAGAAGGTGGGAGGACGAACACTGAAGCTTTCTTT